This T cell receptor beta chain comes out of a study of blood T cell repertoires in COVID-19 (dated by TCRdb to the early 2020s). Looking at the study overall: The collaborator samples originated in the United States, Italy and Spain and spanned the acute and convalescent phases of COVID-19. The prospective study material was composed of cDNA or gDNA derived from T cells, B-cell-depleted T cells, or PBMCs. The dataset comprised deeply sampled blood TCRbeta repertoires from subjects exposed to, actively infected with, or recovered from COVID-19. The repertoires were released in a freely available public database meant as a resource for research on the immune response to SARS-CoV-2. The samples were drawn from the first 160 participants of the ongoing ImmuneRACE study and from over a thousand subjects provided by 6 global collaborators. Sample metadata almost always included a de-identified subject ID, COVID-19 status, age in years and sex. Where available, HLA class I and class II types were taken from metadata supplied by the sample provider and were not determined by assay-based typing.

The paper's findings and limits, for the study overall: The quantity of clinical and demographic metadata differed by source and by participant and was supplied without curation.

The collaborating institutions used their own protocols to collect whole blood in K2EDTA tubes. For TCRbeta analysis, collaborators shipped samples as frozen whole blood, isolated PBMCs, or DNA extracted from either of those sample types. Concerning this clone itself: Its antigen remains undetermined. Within one base of it there is no much larger clone, and no base qualities were kept.

The immunoSEQ Assay, a bias-controlled multiplex PCR, was used to amplify TCRbeta CDR3 regions from genomic DNA. Concerning the study's data processing: Within the assay, amplification of reference gene primers was used to estimate how many nucleated cells each sample contained. To quantify the absolute abundance of each unique TCRbeta CDR3 rearrangement, sequence reads were collapsed and filtered. For each sample, productive Simpson clonality was calculated as the square root of Simpson's diversity index across productive rearrangements. Here the immuneACCESS table is served through TCRdb, limited to in-frame sequences with V and J called. Missing clones are a known gap in these copies; in checked studies unresolved V genes cover under half, and the rest lacks a known reason. The D gene and trimming were derived from the DNA, and the V and J assignments and clone size from that table. The sample table contains more than 65,000 clones; only one count was recorded for roughly 80% of them. Of the sample, under 45% falls within the top ten clones.

Input material: peripheral blood. The source of this sequence is a woman between 70 and 85 years old with acute or convalescent COVID-19.

The CDR3 here reads CATSRDPGKPGTGFYEQYF. Here is the DNA: TGTGCCACCAGCAGAGATCCGGGTAAACCCGGGACAGGATTTTACGAGCAGTACTTC. The chain was built from TRBV15 and TRBJ2-7; 8 central nucleotides agree with TRBD1. The CDR3, cysteine through phenylalanine, is 19 amino acids long. Left in the record is the CDR3 DNA by itself, 57 bases read in frame from the first base. V is trimmed back by 0 bases and J by 4 bases, and the junction contains 17 bases that no gene match accounts for. CDR1 LNHNV and CDR2 YYDKDF are derived from the germline V gene (reference sequence).